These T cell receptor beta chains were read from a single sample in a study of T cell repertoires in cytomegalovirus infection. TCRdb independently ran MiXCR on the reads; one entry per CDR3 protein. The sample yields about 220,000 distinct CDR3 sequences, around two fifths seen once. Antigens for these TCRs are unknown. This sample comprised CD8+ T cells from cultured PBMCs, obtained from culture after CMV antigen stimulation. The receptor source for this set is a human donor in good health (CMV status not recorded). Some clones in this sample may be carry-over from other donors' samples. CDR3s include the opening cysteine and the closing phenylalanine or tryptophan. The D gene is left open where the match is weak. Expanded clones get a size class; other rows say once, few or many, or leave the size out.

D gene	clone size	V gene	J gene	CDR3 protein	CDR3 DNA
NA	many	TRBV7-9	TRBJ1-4	CASSLGGIGGKLFF	TGTGCCAGCAGCTTAGGGGGCATTGGCGGAAAACTGTTTTTT
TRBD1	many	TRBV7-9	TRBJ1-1	CASSLQGAVNTEAFF	TGTGCCAGCAGCTTACAGGGGGCAGTGAACACTGAAGCTTTCTTT
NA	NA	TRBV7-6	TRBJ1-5	CASSPRGVGDQPQHF	TGTGCCAGCAGCCCCCGGGGCGTTGGGGATCAGCCCCAGCATTTT
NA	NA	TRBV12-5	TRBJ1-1	CASGLYATSEAFF	TGTGCTAGTGGCCTCTATGCTACAAGTGAAGCTTTCTTT
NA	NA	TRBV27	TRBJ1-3	CASSLDGRTSGNTIYF	TGTGCCAGCAGTTTAGATGGGAGGACCTCTGGAAACACCATATATTTT
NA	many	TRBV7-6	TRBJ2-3	CASSLTRRVEGGTSTDTQYF	TGTGCCAGCAGCTTAACCCGGAGGGTGGAAGGCGGGACGAGCACAGATACGCAGTATTTT
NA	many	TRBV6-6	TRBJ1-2	CASSNRDGYTF	TGTGCCAGCAGCAACAGGGACGGCTACACCTTC
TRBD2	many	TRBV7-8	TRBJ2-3	CASSLARLAGHTDTQYF	TGTGCCAGCAGCTTAGCGCGCCTAGCGGGACACACAGATACGCAGTATTTT
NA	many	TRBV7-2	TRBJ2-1	CASSRGQNYYNEQFF	TGTGCCAGCAGCCGAGGACAGAATTACTACAATGAGCAGTTCTTC
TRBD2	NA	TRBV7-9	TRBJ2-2	CASSGRTWSSGSGRRTGELFF	TGTGCCAGCAGCGGGAGGACTTGGTCTAGCGGGAGTGGTCGGAGGACCGGGGAGCTGTTTTTT
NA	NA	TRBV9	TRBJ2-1	CASSVEAPPYNEQFF	TGTGCCAGCAGCGTAGAGGCGCCCCCTTACAATGAGCAGTTCTTC
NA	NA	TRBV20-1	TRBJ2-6	CSARFTGGANVLTF	TGCAGTGCTAGATTTACAGGCGGGGCCAACGTCCTGACTTTC
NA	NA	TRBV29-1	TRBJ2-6	CSVPGANVLTF	TGCAGTGTACCTGGGGCCAACGTCCTGACTTTC
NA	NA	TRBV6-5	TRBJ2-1	CASSYSDVDSYNEQFF	TGTGCCAGCAGTTATAGCGACGTTGACTCCTACAATGAGCAGTTCTTC
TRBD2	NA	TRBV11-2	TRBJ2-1	CASTPQAGDSEQFF	TGTGCCAGCACCCCTCAGGCGGGGGATAGTGAGCAGTTCTTC
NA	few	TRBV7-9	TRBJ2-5	CASSPPIKLKETQYF	TGTGCCAGCAGCCCCCCGATTAAACTTAAAGAGACCCAGTACTTC
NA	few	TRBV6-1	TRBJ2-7	CASSEGLGHTVHEQYF	TGTGCCAGCAGTGAAGGACTAGGACATACTGTCCACGAGCAGTACTTC
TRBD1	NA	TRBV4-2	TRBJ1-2	CASRGQGQANYGYTF	TGTGCCAGCAGAGGCCAGGGACAGGCTAACTATGGCTACACCTTC
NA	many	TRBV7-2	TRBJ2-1	CASSHTSRNEQFF	TGTGCCAGCAGTCATACTAGCCGTAATGAGCAGTTCTTC
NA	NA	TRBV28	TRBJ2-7	CASSPLESSRNYEQYF	TGTGCAAGCAGTCCTCTAGAGAGCAGCCGGAACTACGAGCAGTACTTC
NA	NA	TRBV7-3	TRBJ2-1	CASSPHTDYNEQFF	TGTGCCAGCAGCCCTCACACTGACTACAATGAGCAGTTCTTC
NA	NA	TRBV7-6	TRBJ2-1	CASSRGEGGNEQFF	TGTGCCAGCAGCCGCGGCGAGGGTGGCAATGAGCAGTTCTTC
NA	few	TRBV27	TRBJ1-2	CASRSGTFYGYTF	TGTGCCAGCAGATCCGGGACGTTCTATGGCTACACCTTC
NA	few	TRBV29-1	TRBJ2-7	CSVETDAPYEQYF	TGCAGCGTTGAGACGGACGCTCCCTACGAGCAGTACTTC
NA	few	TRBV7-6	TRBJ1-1	CASSANTEAFF	TGTGCCAGCAGCGCTAACACTGAAGCTTTCTTT
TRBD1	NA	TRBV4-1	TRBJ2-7	CASSQGRTGGYEQYF	TGCGCCAGCAGCCAAGGTCGGACAGGGGGCTACGAGCAGTACTTC
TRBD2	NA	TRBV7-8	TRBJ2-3	CASSLWLAGGTDTQYF	TGTGCCAGCAGCTTATGGCTAGCGGGGGGCACAGATACGCAGTATTTT
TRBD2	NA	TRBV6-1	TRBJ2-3	CASSSISGSRSDTQYF	TGTGCCAGCAGTTCCATTAGCGGGAGCAGATCAGATACGCAGTATTTT
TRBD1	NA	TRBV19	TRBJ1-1	CASSWAATGVVSEAFF	TGTGCCAGTAGTTGGGCCGCGACAGGGGTTGTCTCTGAAGCTTTCTTT
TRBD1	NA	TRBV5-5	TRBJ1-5	CASSPRQGRQPQHF	TGTGCCAGCAGCCCCCGACAGGGGAGGCAGCCCCAGCATTTT
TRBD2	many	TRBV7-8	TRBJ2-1	CASSPSLAESSYNEQFF	TGTGCCAGCAGCCCTAGCCTAGCGGAGAGCTCCTACAATGAGCAGTTCTTC
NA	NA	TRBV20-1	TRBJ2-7	CSARGNQLYEQYF	TGCAGTGCTAGAGGGAACCAATTGTACGAGCAGTACTTC
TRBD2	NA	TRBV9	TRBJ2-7	CASSGGTSGTLDEQYF	TGTGCCAGCAGCGGAGGAACTAGCGGGACCTTGGACGAGCAGTACTTC
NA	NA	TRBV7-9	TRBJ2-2	CASSPLILFNTGELFF	TGTGCCAGCAGCCCCCTAATACTTTTCAACACCGGGGAGCTGTTTTTT
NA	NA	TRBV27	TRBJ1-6	CASSLARASSPLHF	TGTGCCAGCAGTTTAGCCAGGGCTAGTTCACCCCTCCACTTT
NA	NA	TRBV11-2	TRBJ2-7	CASSLLEGSYEQYF	TGTGCCAGCAGCTTACTAGAGGGCTCCTACGAGCAGTACTTC
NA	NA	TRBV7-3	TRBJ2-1	CASSLMGSVYNEQFF	TGTGCCAGCAGCTTAATGGGTAGCGTGTACAATGAGCAGTTCTTC
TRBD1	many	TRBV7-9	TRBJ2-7	CASSTPGQATSYEQYF	TGTGCCAGCAGCACTCCGGGACAGGCGACATCCTACGAGCAGTACTTC
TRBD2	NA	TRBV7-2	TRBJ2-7	CASSLVPSGGHEQYF	TGTGCCAGCAGCTTAGTGCCTAGCGGGGGGCACGAGCAGTACTTC
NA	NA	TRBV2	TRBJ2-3	CASSEGRVNTDTQYF	TGTGCCAGCAGTGAAGGCAGGGTAAACACAGATACGCAGTATTTT
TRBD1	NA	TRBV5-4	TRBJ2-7	CASSMQGADEQYF	TGTGCCAGCAGCATGCAGGGGGCTGACGAGCAGTACTTC
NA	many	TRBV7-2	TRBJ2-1	CASSLAGGWNEQFF	TGTGCCAGCAGCTTAGCGGGGGGCTGGAATGAGCAGTTCTTC
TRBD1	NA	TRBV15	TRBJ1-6	CATSRDGLVDRVDSPLHF	TGTGCCACCAGCAGAGATGGTTTGGTGGACAGGGTTGATTCACCCCTCCACTTT
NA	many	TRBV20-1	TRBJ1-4	CSAPGPREKLFF	TGCAGTGCACCTGGACCTAGAGAAAAACTGTTTTTT
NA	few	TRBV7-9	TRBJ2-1	CASHNRGQGVYNEQFF	TGTGCCAGCCACAACCGGGGGCAGGGGGTTTACAATGAGCAGTTCTTC
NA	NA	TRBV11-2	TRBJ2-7	CASSLWGIKNYEQYF	TGTGCCAGCAGCTTATGGGGGATAAAGAACTACGAGCAGTACTTC
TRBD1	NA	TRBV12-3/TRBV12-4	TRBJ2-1	CASSHPGQNYNEQFF	TGTGCCAGCAGTCACCCGGGACAGAATTACAATGAGCAGTTCTTC
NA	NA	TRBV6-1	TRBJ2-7	CASVNRRSYEQYF	TGTGCCAGCGTTAACCGGCGATCCTACGAGCAGTACTTC
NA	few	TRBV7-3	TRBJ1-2	CASSLSGGGGYTF	TGTGCCAGCAGCTTATCGGGGGGTGGTGGCTACACCTTC
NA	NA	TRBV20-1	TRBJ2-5	CSARAYLADETQYF	TGCAGTGCTAGAGCATATTTAGCGGATGAGACCCAGTACTTC
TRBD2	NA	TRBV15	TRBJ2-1	CATRIRGTSAYNEQFF	TGTGCCACCAGGATCAGAGGTACTAGCGCCTACAATGAGCAGTTCTTC
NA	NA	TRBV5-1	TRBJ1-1	CASSLAGDGRMNTEAFF	TGCGCCAGCAGCTTGGCAGGGGACGGCCGAATGAACACTGAAGCTTTCTTT
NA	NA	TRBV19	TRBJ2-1	CASSRYRITYSYNEQFF	TGTGCCAGTAGTAGATACAGGATTACCTACTCCTACAATGAGCAGTTCTTC
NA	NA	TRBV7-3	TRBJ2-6	CASSPEGSAGANVLTF	TGTGCCAGCAGTCCAGAGGGCAGCGCTGGGGCCAACGTCCTGACTTTC
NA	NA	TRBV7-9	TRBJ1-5	CASSRANQPQHF	TGTGCCAGCAGCAGGGCCAATCAGCCCCAGCATTTT
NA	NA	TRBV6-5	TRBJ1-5	CASSYSGSVQPQHF	TGTGCCAGCAGTTACTCGGGCAGTGTTCAGCCCCAGCATTTT
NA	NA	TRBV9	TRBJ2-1	CASSSGGRYEQFF	TGTGCCAGCAGCTCCGGTGGGAGGTATGAGCAGTTCTTC
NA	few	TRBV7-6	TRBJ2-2	CASSTSGGAAGELFF	TGTGCCAGCAGCACCAGTGGCGGGGCGGCCGGGGAGCTGTTTTTT
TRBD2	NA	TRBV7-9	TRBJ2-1	CASSPETSGTYNEQFF	TGTGCCAGCAGCCCCGAGACTAGCGGAACATACAATGAGCAGTTCTTC
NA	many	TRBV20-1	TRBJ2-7	CSARFERPSYEQYF	TGCAGTGCTAGATTCGAGCGACCCTCCTACGAGCAGTACTTC